The present TCR beta chain was sequenced within a study of blood T cell repertoires in COVID-19. Study as a whole: COVID-19 samples from acute and convalescent phases originated in the United States, Italy and Spain.

The repertoire was sequenced with immunoSEQ multiplex PCR; TCRdb's copy has only in-frame clones and lacks some. The data contain about 77,000 clones, 80% of them singletons. This clone was observed a single time. V was shortened by 7 bases and J by 4 bases, with 13 bases between the two germline ends. Germline values: CDR1 MDHEN, CDR2 SYDVKM. This CDR3 spans 13 amino acids. The chain recombines TRBV28 with TRBJ1-2; D not resolved. This sequence was found in a woman in her sixties or seventies with acute or convalescent COVID-19. The sample consisted of peripheral blood. CDR3 sequence reads: CASNQLNVYGYTF. CDR3 sequence (DNA): TGTGCCAGCAACCAACTAAATGTCTATGGCTACACCTTC.